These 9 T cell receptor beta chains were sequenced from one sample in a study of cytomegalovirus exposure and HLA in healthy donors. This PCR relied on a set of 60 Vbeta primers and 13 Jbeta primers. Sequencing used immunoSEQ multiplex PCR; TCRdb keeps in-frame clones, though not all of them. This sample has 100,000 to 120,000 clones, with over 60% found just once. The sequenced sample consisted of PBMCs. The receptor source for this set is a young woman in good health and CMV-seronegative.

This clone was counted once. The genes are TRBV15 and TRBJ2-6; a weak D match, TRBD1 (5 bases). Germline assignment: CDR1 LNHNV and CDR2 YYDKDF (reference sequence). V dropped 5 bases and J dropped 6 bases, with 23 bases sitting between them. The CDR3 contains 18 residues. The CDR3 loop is CATSGPTQTGAEANVLTF. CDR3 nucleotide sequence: TGTGCCACCAGCGGACCGACTCAGACTGGGGCGGAGGCCAACGTCCTGACTTTC.

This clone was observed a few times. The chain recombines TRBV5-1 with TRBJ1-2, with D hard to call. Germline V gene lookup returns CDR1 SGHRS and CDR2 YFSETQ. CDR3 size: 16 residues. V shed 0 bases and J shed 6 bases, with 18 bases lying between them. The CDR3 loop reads CASSLERGGELDGYTF. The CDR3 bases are TGCGCCAGCAGCTTGGAACGCGGCGGGGAATTGGATGGCTACACCTTC.

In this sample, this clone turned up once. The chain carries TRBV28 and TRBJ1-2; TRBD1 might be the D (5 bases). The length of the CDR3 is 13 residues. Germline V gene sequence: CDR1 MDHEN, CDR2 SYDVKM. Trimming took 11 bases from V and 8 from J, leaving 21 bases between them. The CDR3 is CAGASGAGAGYTF. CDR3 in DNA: TGTGCCGGAGCAAGCGGGGCCGGGGCGGGCTACACCTTC.

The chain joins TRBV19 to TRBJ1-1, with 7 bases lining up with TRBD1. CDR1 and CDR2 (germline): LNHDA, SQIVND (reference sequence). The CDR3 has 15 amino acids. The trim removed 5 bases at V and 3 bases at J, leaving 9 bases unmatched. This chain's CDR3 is CASSFKGGQDTEAFF. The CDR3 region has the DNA TGTGCCAGTAGTTTCAAGGGTGGACAGGACACTGAAGCTTTCTTT.

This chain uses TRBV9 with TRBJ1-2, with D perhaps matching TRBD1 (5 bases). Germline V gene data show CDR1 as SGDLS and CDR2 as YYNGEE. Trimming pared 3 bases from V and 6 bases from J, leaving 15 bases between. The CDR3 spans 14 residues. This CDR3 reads CASSERQQSNGYTF. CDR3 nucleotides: TGTGCCAGCAGCGAACGACAGCAATCGAATGGCTACACCTTC. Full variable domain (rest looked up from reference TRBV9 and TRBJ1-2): DSGVTQTPKHLITATGQRVTLRCSPRSGDLSVYWYQQSLDQGLQFLIQYYNGEERAKGNILERFSAQQFPDLHSELNLSSLELGDSALYFCASSERQQSNGYTFGSGTRLTVV.

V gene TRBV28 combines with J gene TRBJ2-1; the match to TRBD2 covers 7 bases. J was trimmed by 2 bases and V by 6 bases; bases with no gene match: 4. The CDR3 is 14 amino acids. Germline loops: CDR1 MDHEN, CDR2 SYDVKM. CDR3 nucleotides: TGTGCCAGCAGCATAGGGACTACCTACAATGAGCAGTTCTTC. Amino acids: CASSIGTTYNEQFF.

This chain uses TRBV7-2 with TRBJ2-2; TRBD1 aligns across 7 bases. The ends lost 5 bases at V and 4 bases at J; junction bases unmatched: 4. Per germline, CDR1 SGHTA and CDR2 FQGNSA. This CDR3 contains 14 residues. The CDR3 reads CASSRQGSTGELFF. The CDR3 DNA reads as TGTGCCAGCAGCAGACAGGGTTCCACCGGGGAGCTGTTTTTT.

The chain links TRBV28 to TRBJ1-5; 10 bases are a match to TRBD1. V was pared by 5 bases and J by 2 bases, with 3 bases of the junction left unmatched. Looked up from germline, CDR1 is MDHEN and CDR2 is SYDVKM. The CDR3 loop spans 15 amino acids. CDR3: CASSQTGGGNQPQHF. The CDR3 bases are TGTGCCAGCAGTCAGACAGGGGGCGGCAATCAGCCCCAGCATTTT.

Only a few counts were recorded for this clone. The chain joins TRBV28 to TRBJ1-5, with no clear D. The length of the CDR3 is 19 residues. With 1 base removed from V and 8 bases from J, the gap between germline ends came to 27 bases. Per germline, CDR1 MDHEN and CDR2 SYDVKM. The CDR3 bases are TGTGCCAGCAGTTTATTTACACTACGGAGGACGGAAAATGGTGAGCCCCAGCATTTT. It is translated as CASSLFTLRRTENGEPQHF.